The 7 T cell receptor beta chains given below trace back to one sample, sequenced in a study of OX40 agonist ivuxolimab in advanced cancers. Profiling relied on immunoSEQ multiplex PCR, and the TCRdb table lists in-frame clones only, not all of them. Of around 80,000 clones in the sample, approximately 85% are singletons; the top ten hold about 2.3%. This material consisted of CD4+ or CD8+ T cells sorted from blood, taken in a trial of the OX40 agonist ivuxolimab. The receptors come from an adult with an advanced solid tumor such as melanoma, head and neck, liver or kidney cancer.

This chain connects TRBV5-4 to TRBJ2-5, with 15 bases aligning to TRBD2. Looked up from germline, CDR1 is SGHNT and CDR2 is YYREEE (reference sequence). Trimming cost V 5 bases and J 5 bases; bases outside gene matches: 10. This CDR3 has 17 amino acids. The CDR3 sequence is CASSRTGLAGGPETQYF. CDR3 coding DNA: TGTGCCAGCAGTCGCACCGGACTAGCGGGGGGGCCGGAGACCCAGTACTTC. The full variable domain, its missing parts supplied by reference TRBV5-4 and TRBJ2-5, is ETGVTQSPTHLIKTRGQQVTLRCSSQSGHNTVSWYQQALGQGPQFIFQYYREEENGRGNFPPRFSGLQFPNYSSELNVNALELDDSALYLCASSRTGLAGGPETQYFGPGTRLLVL.

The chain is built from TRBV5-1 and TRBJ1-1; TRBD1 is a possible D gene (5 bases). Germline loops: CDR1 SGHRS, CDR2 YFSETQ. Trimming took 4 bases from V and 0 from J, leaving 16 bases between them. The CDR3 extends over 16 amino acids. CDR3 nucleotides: TGCGCCAGCAGCCAAATCAGGACAACACTGAACACTGAAGCTTTCTTT. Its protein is CASSQIRTTLNTEAFF.

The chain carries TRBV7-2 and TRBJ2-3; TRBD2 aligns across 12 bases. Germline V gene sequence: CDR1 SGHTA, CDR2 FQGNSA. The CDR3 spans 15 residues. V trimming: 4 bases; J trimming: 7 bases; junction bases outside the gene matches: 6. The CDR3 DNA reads TGTGCCAGCAGCTCTCTAGCGGGGGGGCCGTATACGCAGTATTTT. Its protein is CASSSLAGGPYTQYF.

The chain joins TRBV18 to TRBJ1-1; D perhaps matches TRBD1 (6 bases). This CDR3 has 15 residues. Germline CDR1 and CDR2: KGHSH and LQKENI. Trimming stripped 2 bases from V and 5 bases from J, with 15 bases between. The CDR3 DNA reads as TGTGCCAGCTCACCAGCGTCAGGGGCGAAGACTGAAGCTTTCTTT. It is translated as CASSPASGAKTEAFF.

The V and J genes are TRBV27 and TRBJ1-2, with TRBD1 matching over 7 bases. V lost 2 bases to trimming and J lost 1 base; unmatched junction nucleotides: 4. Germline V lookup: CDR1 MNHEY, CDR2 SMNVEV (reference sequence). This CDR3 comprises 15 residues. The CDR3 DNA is TGTGCCAGCAGTTTAGGGGCAGGGGGTAACTATGGCTACACCTTC. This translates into CASSLGAGGNYGYTF.

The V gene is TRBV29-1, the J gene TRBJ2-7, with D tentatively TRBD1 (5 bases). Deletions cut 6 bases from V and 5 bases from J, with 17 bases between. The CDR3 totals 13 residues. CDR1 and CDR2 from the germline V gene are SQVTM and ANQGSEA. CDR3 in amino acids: CSVVGQGGHEQYF. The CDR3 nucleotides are TGCAGCGTCGTGGGTCAGGGTGGGCACGAGCAGTACTTC.

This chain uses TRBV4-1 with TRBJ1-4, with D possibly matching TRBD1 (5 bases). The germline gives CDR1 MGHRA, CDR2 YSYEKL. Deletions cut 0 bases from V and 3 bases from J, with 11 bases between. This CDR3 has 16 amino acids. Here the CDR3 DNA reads TGCGCCAGCAGCCAAGACCCAAGCAGGGCTAATGAAAAACTGTTTTTT. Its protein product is CASSQDPSRANEKLFF.